This T cell receptor beta chain was identified during a study of graft-versus-host responses after intestinal transplantation. About the research overall: Multivisceral, liver-intestinal, or isolated intestinal grafts were transplanted into recipients.

Using immunoSEQ multiplex PCR, the repertoire was profiled, and TCRdb retains in-frame clones only, with some absent. Of tens of thousands of clones in the sample, 70% to 90% were seen once. This clone was detected only once. The CDR3 runs to 12 residues. Trimming stripped 2 bases from V and 6 bases from J, with 7 bases between. CDR1 and CDR2 from the germline V gene are SGHDT and YYEEEE. This sequence was found in a human patient who received an intestinal transplant, so some T cells may come from the graft donor. The sample in question was PBMCs, obtained 26 days after transplant. The chain links TRBV5-6 to TRBJ2-3, with D unresolved. CDR3 bases: TGTGCCAGCAGCTTTATTTCGGATACGCAGTATTTT. Translated, it gives CASSFISDTQYF.